This T cell receptor (beta chain) was captured by sequencing in a study of blood T cell repertoires in COVID-19. Data came from immunoSEQ multiplex PCR; TCRdb stores just in-frame clones and leaves some out. The table shows 60,000 to 70,000 clones, with roughly 85% occurring only once. The length of the CDR3 is 15 residues. The germline gives CDR1 SGDLS, CDR2 YYNGEE. Trimming took 4 bases from V and 6 from J, leaving 19 bases between them. The V gene is TRBV9, the J gene TRBJ1-1; no clear D. This sequence was found in a man over 45 with acute or convalescent COVID-19. Specimen: peripheral blood. The CDR3 DNA reads as TGTGCCAGCAGCTCCGTGGGAGAGGAATACGCTGAAGCTTTCTTT. Protein sequence: CASSSVGEEYAEAFF.